This T cell receptor beta chain was captured in a study of post-analysis software for immune sequencing data. This clonotype showed up just a few times. Its antigen is undetermined. Study findings and constraints: Four or five TRBV segments, including TRBV5-6, TRBV5-1 and TRBV20-1, were more frequent in patients than controls.

Trimming stripped 5 bases from V and 10 bases from J, with 16 bases between. The length of the CDR3 is 13 residues. The germline V gene encodes CDR1 SGHTA and CDR2 FQGTGA. Libraries were made from TCR beta cDNA, and they carried unique molecular identifiers. The authors obtained about 520,000 cDNA molecules from approximately 0.95 to 9.8 million T cells. TCRdb re-called the PCR reads through MiXCR, storing one row per CDR3 protein. The table lists 400,000 to 500,000 distinct CDR3 sequences, 30% to 45% of them singletons. This chain uses TRBV7-3 with TRBJ2-3; a possible D gene is TRBD2 (7 bases). The clonotype originates from a girl aged 2-15 years with multiple sclerosis. Sequencing input: blood. CDR3 region: CASSGGASRPQYF. In nucleotides, the CDR3 is TGTGCCAGCAGCGGGGGGGCTTCCAGACCGCAGTATTTT.